The clone carrying this TCR beta chain was picked up many times. As yet, its antigen is unknown. These data come from a study of CD8 T cells in ankylosing spondylitis. Study-wide findings and caveats: In reactive arthritis synovial fluid and blood, some motif variants had been reported before. For ankylosing spondylitis blood, a TCR beta motif of several highly homologous variants appeared characteristic. Disease-linked clones reportedly showed significant enrichment in matched ankylosing spondylitis synovial fluid.

TCRdb re-called the 5' RACE reads through MiXCR, storing one row per CDR3 protein. The sample carries 200,000 to 250,000 distinct CDR3 sequences, about 7% recorded once. The CDR3 runs to 16 residues. The germline CDR1 and CDR2 sequences are DFQATT and SNEGSKA (reference sequence). V dropped 0 bases and J dropped 6; count of bases not matched to a gene: 3. V is TRBV20-1 and J is TRBJ2-2; 14 nucleotides line up with TRBD2. This sequence was found in a male donor with ankylosing spondylitis. The sequencing input was blood, either unsorted or a sorted T cell fraction (not recorded which). CDR3 coding DNA: TGCAGTGCTAGAGAGGGACTAGCGGGAGTGTCCGGGGAGCTGTTTTTT. Amino acid sequence: CSAREGLAGVSGELFF.